These 10 T cell receptor beta chains share one sample of origin, sequenced in a study of T cells in Graves' hyperthyroidism and ophthalmopathy. The source material, RNA transcripts, was used to amplify TCR beta CDR3 regions. First-round RT-PCR with HTBI primers amplified the TCR CDR3 region. TCRdb itself ran the multiplex PCR reads through MiXCR, one entry per CDR3 protein. The sample contains 30,000 to 40,000 distinct CDR3 sequences, approximately 50% of which appear only once. Sequencing was performed on blood. These receptors were obtained from a woman between 45 and 65 years old with Graves' hyperthyroidism that later progressed to Graves' ophthalmopathy.

The chain uses TRBV4-2 and TRBJ1-1; no clear D gene. The V end lost 3 bases, the J end lost 1 base, and 9 bases lay between the germline ends. Germline CDR1 reads LGHNA; CDR2 reads YNFKEQ. There are 14 residues in the CDR3. CDR3 nucleotide sequence: TGTGCCAGCAGCCACACCCAGCAGAACACTGAAGCTTTCTTT. Translation: CASSHTQQNTEAFF.

This clonotype was recorded many times. The gene calls are TRBV5-6 and TRBJ2-5, with D unresolved. The germline V gene encodes CDR1 SGHDT and CDR2 YYEEEE. Trimming removed 2 bases at V and 4 bases at J, with 9 bases between. The CDR3 has 13 residues. The CDR3 coding sequence is TGTGCCAGCAGCTTTCAGGCCTTAGAGACCCAGTACTTC. It specifies CASSFQALETQYF.

For this clonotype: Compared with germline, one end of the junction differs, possibly owing to a read error. The rearrangement uses TRBV12-3 or TRBV12-4 and TRBJ2-7, with 8 positions matching TRBD2. CDR3 length: 15 residues. Here the CDR3 DNA reads TGTGCCAGCGGCCCGTCTAGCGGGCGTACCGGGGAGCTGTACTTC. Translated, it gives CASGPSSGRTGELYF.

This clonotype was observed many times. J is TRBJ2-1 and V is TRBV7-2; D possibly corresponds to TRBD1 (6 bases). The V end was cut by 0 bases, the J end by 3 bases, with 9 bases between. CDR3 length: 15 amino acids. The germline CDR1 and CDR2 sequences are SGHTA and FQGNSA. Here the CDR3 reads CASSLAGDIYNEQFF. The CDR3 DNA sequence: TGTGCCAGCAGCTTAGCGGGGGACATCTACAATGAGCAGTTCTTC.

This clonotype has a single count. Since the CDR3 does not end with the conserved phenylalanine or tryptophan, this likely comes from a read error. Because the CDR3's place on the DNA is in doubt, the DNA is left out and the CDR3 is given as listed by TCRdb. The gene calls are TRBV7-7 and TRBJ1-2; the table's D call TRBD1 went unverified against the DNA. Germline loops: CDR1 SSHAT, CDR2 FNYEAQ (reference sequence). The CDR3 adds up to 9 amino acids, both ends counted. The CDR3 loop is CASSFNSGG.

Many counts were recorded for this clonotype. The V gene is TRBV11-3, the J gene TRBJ2-6; D call uncertain. The CDR3 length is 17 residues. Germline V gene data show CDR1 as SGHNT and CDR2 as YENEEA. V lost 1 base and J 0 bases, leaving 10 bases between the germline ends. The CDR3 protein is CASSLVGSFSGANVLTF. The CDR3 DNA follows: TGTGCCAGCAGCTTAGTCGGGTCGTTCTCTGGGGCCAACGTCCTGACTTTC.

This chain links TRBV5-1 with TRBJ2-3; 9 bases fit TRBD2. J was trimmed by 4 bases and V by 3 bases; bases with no gene match: 9. The CDR3 sequence is 16 residues long. The germline gives CDR1 SGHRS, CDR2 YFSETQ. The DNA for the CDR3 is TGCGCCAGCAGCTCAAATAGCGGGAGAGGATCAGATACGCAGTATTTT. Its protein is CASSSNSGRGSDTQYF.

This clonotype has at least ten counts. This chain uses TRBV6-1 with TRBJ2-2; TRBD1 agrees at 10 bases. The V gene's germline CDR1 is MNHNS and CDR2 SASEGT. The trim removed 6 bases at V and 1 base at J, leaving 2 bases unmatched. The CDR3 has 15 amino acids. The chain's CDR3 is CASRGTGVNTGELFF. DNA for the CDR3: TGTGCCAGCAGGGGGACAGGGGTGAACACCGGGGAGCTGTTTTTT.

The V gene is TRBV5-1, the J gene TRBJ2-7, with TRBD2 matching 12 bases. This CDR3 region has 15 residues. Unmatched junction bases numbered 5, after V lost 4 bases and J lost 3 bases. Germline V gene sequence: CDR1 SGHRS, CDR2 YFSETQ. CDR3 sequence reads: CASSQTGLAGYEQYF. The CDR3 nucleotides read TGCGCCAGCAGCCAAACGGGACTAGCGGGCTACGAGCAGTACTTC.

The sample holds many counts of this clonotype. This sequence joins TRBV4-1 and TRBJ1-1; D might be TRBD1 (5 bases). V gave up 3 bases and J gave up 1 base, with 12 bases separating them. This CDR3 spans 15 amino acids. Germline-derived CDR1 and CDR2 are MGHRA and YSYEKL. The CDR3 coding sequence is TGCGCCAGCAGCCAGTATCTGACAGAGAACACTGAAGCTTTCTTT. This encodes CASSQYLTENTEAFF.